The entry that follows covers one TCR beta chain sequence. Its specificity is not known. The TCR beta profiling, which covered VDJ combination and CDR3 sequence, was carried out using genomic DNA as the template. TCRdb re-called the reads with MiXCR, one entry per CDR3 protein. The repertoire holds about 220,000 distinct CDR3 sequences, with 45% to 50% as singletons. The data derive from a study of CD8+CD57+ T cells in acquired aplastic anemia. In the study overall: Sorted CD4+ and CD8+ cells yielded around 3.2 ug of DNA on average. Overall study results and limits: Found in both controls and patients were around 30 CD8+ CDR3 sequences.

The CDR3 has 14 residues. Germline-derived CDR1 and CDR2 are SGHDT and YYEEEE. V was clipped by 2 bases and J by 9 bases; unmatched bases: 10. The patients chosen for sequencing had shown expansion of CD8+CD57+ cells (detected by flow cytometry). The V gene is TRBV5-6, the J gene TRBJ2-5; 7 bases are a match to TRBD2. This sequence was found in a human donor with aplastic anemia. Specimen: sorted CD4+, CD8+, or CD8+CD57+ T cells (not recorded which) from PBMCs. DNA of the CDR3: TGTGCCAGCAGCTTTGTCGGGGACTATCAGCCCCAGTACTTC. Residues: CASSFVGDYQPQYF.